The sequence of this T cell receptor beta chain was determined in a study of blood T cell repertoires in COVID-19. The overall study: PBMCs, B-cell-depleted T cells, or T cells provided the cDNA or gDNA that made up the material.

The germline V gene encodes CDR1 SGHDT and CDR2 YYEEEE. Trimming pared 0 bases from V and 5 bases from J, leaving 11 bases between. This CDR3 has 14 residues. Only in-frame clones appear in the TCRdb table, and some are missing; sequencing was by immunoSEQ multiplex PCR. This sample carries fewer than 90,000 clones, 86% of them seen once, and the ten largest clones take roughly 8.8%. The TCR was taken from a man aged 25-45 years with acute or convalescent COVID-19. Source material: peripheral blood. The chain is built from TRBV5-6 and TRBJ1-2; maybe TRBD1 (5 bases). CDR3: CASSLVQGAYGYTF. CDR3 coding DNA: TGTGCCAGCAGCTTGGTTCAAGGGGCTTATGGCTACACCTTC.